The 23 T cell receptor beta chains given below trace back to one sample, sequenced in a study of blood T cell repertoires in COVID-19. Clones were read by immunoSEQ multiplex PCR, and TCRdb kept only the in-frame ones, dropping some. The repertoire holds 75,000 to 100,000 clones, with around 80% as singletons. Sample: peripheral blood. The source of these receptors is a woman older than 75 with acute or convalescent COVID-19.

This clone occurred a few times. The genes are TRBV18 and TRBJ2-5; a weak D match, TRBD2 (6 bases). CDR3 size: 16 residues. Germline assignment: CDR1 KGHSH and CDR2 LQKENI. The V gene lost 3 bases and the J gene lost 2 bases, with 16 bases spanning the gap. The CDR3 protein is CASSPLGPGVQETQYF. As DNA, the CDR3 is TGTGCCAGCTCACCGCTGGGCCCGGGAGTTCAAGAGACCCAGTACTTC.

The chain links TRBV13 to TRBJ2-5; perhaps TRBD1 as D (5 bases). The CDR3 is made up of 14 amino acids. Germline V gene data show CDR1 as PRHDT and CDR2 as FYEKMQ (reference sequence). Trimming stripped 5 bases from V and 4 bases from J, with 14 bases between. CDR3 DNA sequence: TGTGCCAGCAGCCGTGACAGAGACTCAGAGACCCAGTACTTC. It codes for CASSRDRDSETQYF.

This clone was detected only once. This chain links TRBV24-1 with TRBJ2-3, with 11 bases that match TRBD2. CDR3 length equals 19 residues. CDR1 and CDR2 from the germline V gene are KGHDR and SFDVKD. After removal of 3 bases from V and 8 bases from J, the junction contained 18 bases not matched to a gene. The CDR3 DNA sequence: TGTGCCACCAGTGATCACCCAGCCGGGACTAGCGGACCTCAAGTTACGCAGTATTTT. It yields the protein CATSDHPAGTSGPQVTQYF.

V and J are TRBV9 and TRBJ2-7; 9 positions agree with TRBD1. The length of the CDR3 is 15 residues. V was clipped by 4 bases and J by 0 bases; unmatched bases: 5. The germline V gene has CDR1 SGDLS and CDR2 YYNGEE. This CDR3 is CASSPQGQGSYEQYF. For the CDR3, the DNA is TGTGCCAGCAGCCCGCAGGGACAGGGCTCCTACGAGCAGTACTTC.

The chain couples TRBV29-1 to TRBJ2-5; 8 bases agree with TRBD1. The CDR3 is 13 amino acids. The J segment lost 5 bases and the V segment lost 6 bases, leaving 8 bases of the junction unmatched. CDR1 and CDR2 from the germline V gene are SQVTM and ANQGSEA. For the CDR3, the DNA is TGCAGCGTCGGACAGGGCGGAGTCGAGACCCAGTACTTC. It yields the protein CSVGQGGVETQYF.

The rearrangement joins TRBV19 to TRBJ2-1; TRBD2 aligns across 9 bases. With V trimmed by 4 bases and J by 5 bases, 9 bases remained unmatched. The germline V gene has CDR1 LNHDA and CDR2 SQIVND (reference sequence). This CDR3 has 16 amino acids. CDR3 sequence: CASSSLGAGGDNEQFF. CDR3 coding DNA: TGTGCCAGTAGTAGCCTTGGGGCGGGAGGGGACAATGAGCAGTTCTTC.

This clone was observed at least ten times. V is TRBV18 and J is TRBJ2-5, with TRBD2 matching 11 bases. CDR3 length: 17 residues. Looked up from germline, CDR1 is KGHSH and CDR2 is LQKENI. J gave up 7 bases and V 2 bases, and 12 bases lay outside the gene matches. CDR3 bases: TGTGCCAGCTCACCAGGGACTAGCGGCTCGAACCACGGGACCCAGTACTTC. This translates into CASSPGTSGSNHGTQYF. The whole variable domain, filled in from reference TRBV18 and TRBJ2-5, reads NAGVMQNPRHLVRRRGQEARLRCSPMKGHSHVYWYRQLPEEGLKFMVYLQKENIIDESGMPKERFSAEFPKEGPSILRIQQVVRGDSAAYFCASSPGTSGSNHGTQYFGPGTRLLVL.

V usage is TRBV14 and J usage is TRBJ1-4; D gene uncertain. V lost 2 bases to trimming and J lost 5 bases, with 12 bases between them. The CDR3 runs to 15 residues. CDR1 is SGHDN and CDR2 is FVKESK in the germline V gene. The CDR3 protein is CASSQYSRINEKLFF. The CDR3 DNA reads as TGTGCCAGCAGCCAATACAGCCGAATAAATGAAAAACTGTTTTTT.

In this sample, this clone turned up once. This CDR3 is CASSITGLGNIQYF. CDR3 DNA: TGTGCCAGTAGTATAACAGGGCTCGGAAACATTCAGTACTTC. The chain recombines TRBV19 with TRBJ2-4, with D perhaps TRBD1 (6 bases). Looked up from germline, CDR1 is LNHDA and CDR2 is SQIVND (reference sequence). V lost 2 bases to trimming and J lost 6 bases, with 11 bases between them. The CDR3 covers 14 residues.

V and J are TRBV3-1 (or the pseudogene TRBV3-2) and TRBJ2-5; perhaps TRBD1 as D (7 bases). CDR3 size: 13 residues. CDR1 and CDR2 from the germline V gene are LGHDT and YNNKEL (reference sequence). Trimming stripped 10 bases from V and 4 bases from J, with 16 bases between. The CDR3 nucleotides read TGTGCCACACGACAGGGAGGACGAGAGACCCAGTACTTC. Encoded protein: CATRQGGRETQYF.

This chain links TRBV7-6 with TRBJ1-1; 7 bases align to TRBD1. The V gene's germline CDR1 is SGHVS and CDR2 FNYEAQ. The CDR3 runs to 13 residues. Trimming took 5 bases from V and 3 from J; bases not matched to a gene: 3. As DNA, the CDR3 is TGTGCCAGCAGCGTAGACAGGGACACTGAAGCTTTCTTT. Amino acids: CASSVDRDTEAFF.

The chain joins TRBV18 to TRBJ2-7; D might be TRBD1 (5 bases). The germline V gene encodes CDR1 KGHSH and CDR2 LQKENI. This CDR3 spans 13 amino acids. Trimming cost V 4 bases and J 0 bases, with 7 bases left between them. CDR3 in amino acids: CASSRRDSYEQYF. The CDR3 coding sequence is TGTGCCAGCTCACGCAGGGACTCCTACGAGCAGTACTTC.

The chain joins TRBV27 to TRBJ2-3; TRBD2 agrees at 8 bases. V lost 3 bases, J lost 4 bases, and 6 bases stayed unmatched. CDR1 is MNHEY, CDR2 SMNVEV, per germline (reference sequence). The CDR3 extends over 15 amino acids. Here the CDR3 reads CASSFPSGRADTQYF. The CDR3 DNA is TGTGCCAGCAGTTTCCCCAGCGGGAGAGCAGATACGCAGTATTTT.

The chain employs TRBV2 and TRBJ2-6; the D gene is possibly TRBD1 (6 bases). This CDR3 comprises 14 residues. V lost 11 bases and J lost 0, with 11 bases in between. Germline V gene lookup returns CDR1 SNHLY and CDR2 FYNNEI. In DNA, the CDR3 is TGTGCCGGGAGACAGGTCTCTGGGGCCAACGTCCTGACTTTC. Translating gives CAGRQVSGANVLTF.

This clone was seen just once. The chain joins TRBV19 to TRBJ2-1; weak D call: TRBD1 (6 bases). The CDR3 extends over 14 amino acids. The germline V gene has CDR1 LNHDA and CDR2 SQIVND (reference sequence). V was pared by 10 bases and J by 4 bases, with 17 bases between. The CDR3: CATDQGSGYNEQFF. The CDR3 bases are TGTGCCACCGACCAGGGGTCCGGGTACAATGAGCAGTTCTTC. The variable domain in full, completed from reference TRBV19 and TRBJ2-1, reads DGGITQSPKYLFRKEGQNVTLSCEQNLNHDAMYWYRQDPGQGLRLIYYSQIVNDFQKGDIAEGYSVSREKKESFPLTVTSAQKNPTAFYLCATDQGSGYNEQFFGPGTRLTVL.

This clone was counted once. The rearrangement uses TRBV12-3 or TRBV12-4 and TRBJ1-2; TRBD1 matches 8 bases. This CDR3 spans 13 amino acids. Losses at the gene ends were 6 bases for V and 8 bases for J; bases not matched to a gene: 8. The chain's CDR3 is CASRSGQAWGYTF. The DNA of the CDR3 is TGTGCCAGCAGATCGGGACAGGCATGGGGCTACACCTTC.

J is TRBJ2-2 and V is TRBV6-5, with TRBD1 matching over 7 bases. The germline gives CDR1 MNHEY, CDR2 SVGAGI. CDR3 length equals 15 residues. The trim removed 2 bases at V and 9 bases at J, leaving 9 bases unmatched. CDR3: CASSYETGSIRELFF. The CDR3 nucleotides read TGTGCCAGCAGTTACGAGACAGGGTCTATCCGGGAGCTGTTTTTT.

In its sample, this clone was seen a few times. This sequence joins TRBV10-3 and TRBJ1-1, with a weak D call TRBD1 (5 bases). The CDR3 totals 14 residues. Trimming took off 0 bases at V and 4 bases at J, with 9 bases between the two ends. Germline CDR1 reads ENHRY; CDR2 reads SYGVKD. Here the CDR3 DNA reads TGTGCCATCAGTGAGTCGGGAGGGACCACTGAAGCTTTCTTT. As protein: CAISESGGTTEAFF.

This clone has just one count. This chain connects TRBV4-1 to TRBJ2-1; D might be TRBD2 (7 bases). CDR1 and CDR2 (germline): MGHRA, YSYEKL. The CDR3 runs to 15 residues. With 5 bases removed from V and 8 bases from J, the gap between germline ends came to 19 bases. CDR3 DNA sequence: TGCGCCAGCAGCGATGGGGGCGGGAGAAAGCATGAGCAGTTCTTC. Protein product: CASSDGGGRKHEQFF.

CDR3 residues: CASTGDRGAEKLFF. The CDR3 region has the DNA TGTGCCAGCACCGGGGACAGGGGGGCGGAAAAACTGTTTTTT. V gene TRBV2 combines with J gene TRBJ1-4; 11 nucleotides align to TRBD1. This CDR3 has 14 amino acids. Germline V gene sequence: CDR1 SNHLY, CDR2 FYNNEI. V lost 7 bases to trimming and J lost 8 bases; unmatched junction nucleotides: 6.

V gene TRBV27 combines with J gene TRBJ1-1; the D gene is possibly TRBD1 (6 bases). Germline lookup yields CDR1 MNHEY and CDR2 SMNVEV (reference sequence). This CDR3 contains 15 residues. Between the trimmed V and J ends, which lost 3 bases and 1 base, there was a span of 12 bases. Here the CDR3 DNA reads TGTGCCAGCAGTTTCACAGGGCGATCGAACACTGAAGCTTTCTTT. It specifies CASSFTGRSNTEAFF.

The rearrangement joins TRBV7-2 to TRBJ2-3; no clear D gene. V was trimmed by 0 bases and J by 2 bases, leaving 9 bases between them. CDR3 size: 15 residues. Germline V gene sequence: CDR1 SGHTA, CDR2 FQGNSA. In DNA form, the CDR3 reads TGTGCCAGCAGCTTAGCGGGCCAGCTCACAGATACGCAGTATTTT. Protein product: CASSLAGQLTDTQYF.

This clone occurred once. The CDR3 sequence is CASSVEGYGGSPLHF. DNA of the CDR3: TGTGCCAGCAGCGTAGAAGGCTACGGGGGTTCACCCCTCCACTTT. J is TRBJ1-6 and V is TRBV9; D perhaps matches TRBD1 (5 bases). This CDR3 contains 15 residues. Trimming pared 0 bases from V and 9 bases from J, leaving 13 bases between. CDR1 and CDR2 (germline): SGDLS, YYNGEE. Full variable domain (rest looked up from reference TRBV9 and TRBJ1-6): DSGVTQTPKHLITATGQRVTLRCSPRSGDLSVYWYQQSLDQGLQFLIQYYNGEERAKGNILERFSAQQFPDLHSELNLSSLELGDSALYFCASSVEGYGGSPLHFGNGTRLTVT.